A selection of T cell receptor beta chains follows, all from one sample in a study of T cells in Graves' hyperthyroidism and ophthalmopathy. In TCRdb, the multiplex PCR reads were re-called with MiXCR into one record per CDR3 protein. The sample has more than 550,000 distinct CDR3 sequences; around 15% are singletons. Input material: blood. The receptor source for this set is a middle-aged man with Graves' hyperthyroidism. Both conserved end residues are part of each CDR3. Fields, in order: J gene, clone size, V gene, D gene, CDR3 protein, CDR3 DNA. D genes are given only for firm matches. Expanded clones get a size class; other rows say once, few or many, or leave the size out.

>TRBJ2-1|-|TRBV3-1|-
CASSLTRGNPVDNEQFF
TGTGCCAGCAGCTTAACTCGGGGGAACCCGGTGGACAATGAGCAGTTCTTC
>TRBJ2-1|many|TRBV7-2|-
CASSLVFGTPYNEQFF
TGTGCCAGCAGCTTAGTGTTCGGGACCCCCTACAATGAGCAGTTCTTC
>TRBJ1-2|-|TRBV27|TRBD1
CASSAGQGANYGYTF
TGTGCCAGCAGTGCAGGACAGGGGGCCAACTATGGCTACACCTTC
>TRBJ2-3|few|TRBV11-2|-
CASSFLPDTFTDTQYF
TGTGCCAGCAGCTTCCTCCCAGATACATTCACAGATACGCAGTATTTT
>TRBJ2-2|many|TRBV28|-
CASTFAGELFF
TGTGCCAGCACCTTCGCCGGGGAGCTGTTTTTT
>TRBJ2-7|few|TRBV10-3|TRBD2
CAISGGGEQYF
TGTGCCATCAGCGGGGGGGGGGAGCAGTACTTC
>TRBJ1-2|many|TRBV6-1|-
CASSNREYGYTF
TGTGCCAGCAGTAACAGGGAGTACGGCTACACCTTC
>TRBJ2-3|many|TRBV20-1|-
CSARDTRTDTQYF
TGCAGTGCTAGAGATACCCGCACAGATACGCAGTATTTT
>TRBJ1-4|-|TRBV5-6|-
CASSPPSTTNEKLFF
TGTGCCAGCAGCCCCCCCAGCACAACTAATGAAAAACTGTTTTTT
>TRBJ2-7|-|TRBV28|-
CASSFRVDEQYF
TGTGCCAGCAGTTTTAGGGTTGACGAGCAGTACTTC
>TRBJ2-2|few|TRBV7-3|-
CASSLLGLGNTGELFF
TGTGCCAGCAGCTTACTCGGGCTGGGAAACACCGGGGAGCTGTTTTTT
>TRBJ2-7|many|TRBV6-1|-
CASSELSAITYEQYF
TGTGCCAGCAGTGAACTTAGCGCAATAACCTACGAGCAGTACTTC
>TRBJ1-1|few|TRBV3-1|-
CASSQRGAGDAEAFF
TGTGCCAGCAGCCAAAGGGGCGCGGGGGACGCTGAAGCTTTCTTT
>TRBJ1-2|many|TRBV27|TRBD1
CASRDRQGALEGYGYTF
TGTGCCAGCCGTGATAGACAGGGGGCGCTGGAAGGGTATGGCTACACCTTC
>TRBJ1-5|few|TRBV7-9|-
CANSRPDSNQPQHF
TGTGCCAACAGCCGTCCGGATAGCAATCAGCCCCAGCATTTT
>TRBJ1-6|many|TRBV12-3/TRBV12-4|TRBD1
CASREDRVKNSPLHF
TGTGCCAGCAGGGAAGACAGGGTGAAGAATTCACCCCTCCACTTT
>TRBJ1-1|many|TRBV11-2|-
CASSWDANTEAFF
TGTGCCAGCAGCTGGGACGCGAACACTGAAGCTTTCTTT
>TRBJ2-7|many|TRBV7-2|-
CASSLDPRISYEQYF
TGTGCCAGCAGCTTAGATCCCCGTATTTCCTACGAGCAGTACTTC
>TRBJ2-1|many|TRBV2|TRBD2
CASVRLAGGADEQFF
TGTGCCAGCGTCAGACTAGCGGGAGGGGCCGATGAGCAGTTCTTC